These 32 T cell receptor beta chains were all obtained from the same sample, sequenced in a study of CD8 T cells in ankylosing spondylitis. One entry per CDR3 protein, called by TCRdb with MiXCR from the 5' RACE reads. The repertoire has 200,000 to 250,000 distinct CDR3 sequences, less than 9.5% of them found once; the top ten carry about 5%. Source material: blood, either unsorted or a sorted T cell fraction (not recorded which). The receptor set was obtained from a female donor with ankylosing spondylitis or in good health (not recorded which).

Points on this clonotype: This clone may be a read error of a much larger clone one base away. The genes are TRBV20-1 and TRBJ2-1; 9 bases map to TRBD2. The CDR3 has 16 residues. Germline V gene data show CDR1 as DFQATT and CDR2 as SNEGSKA (reference sequence). The CDR3 DNA follows: TGCATTGCCAGTGGGGGACTAGCCTTATTGGGCGATGAGCAGTTCTTC. This gives the protein CIASGGLALLGDEQFF.

This clonotype was recorded many times. CDR3 in DNA: TGCAGTGCTAGAATGGGTAGTAGCAATCAGCCCCAGCATTTT. Protein: CSARMGSSNQPQHF. J is TRBJ1-5 and V is TRBV20-1; D is undetermined. The CDR3 extends over 14 amino acids. Trimming removed 2 bases at V and 0 bases at J, with 8 bases between. Germline CDR1 and CDR2: DFQATT and SNEGSKA (reference sequence).

This clonotype was detected many times. This chain joins TRBV19 and TRBJ2-2; tentative D call: TRBD2 (5 bases). This CDR3 has 15 amino acids. The V and J ends lost 3 bases and 3 bases respectively, with 11 bases between them. The germline V gene has CDR1 LNHDA and CDR2 SQIVND (reference sequence). The CDR3 nucleotides read TGTGCCAGTAGTATCTACCTCGGGGACACCGGGGAGCTGTTTTTT. This translates into CASSIYLGDTGELFF.

This clonotype has more than one count but fewer than ten. This chain connects TRBV29-1 to TRBJ2-1; weak D call: TRBD2 (5 bases). The CDR3 covers 13 residues. The V gene lost 3 bases and the J gene lost 3 bases, with 9 bases spanning the gap. Germline V gives CDR1 SQVTM, CDR2 ANQGSEA. The CDR3 region has the DNA TGCAGCGTTGATAGCGTTTTCTACAATGAGCAGTTCTTC. Its translation is CSVDSVFYNEQFF.

This clonotype was seen many times. This chain joins TRBV29-1 and TRBJ2-5; D is unclear. V lost 3 bases, J lost 3 bases, and 5 bases lay in between. CDR3 length: 11 amino acids. CDR1 is SQVTM, CDR2 ANQGSEA, per germline. In DNA, the CDR3 is TGCAGCGTTGAGTCCAAAGAGACCCAGTACTTC. This translates into CSVESKETQYF.

The table lists this clonotype with many counts. The rearrangement uses TRBV25-1 and TRBJ2-3, with 8 positions matching TRBD1. The J segment lost 4 bases and the V segment lost 4 bases, leaving 4 bases of the junction unmatched. There are 14 residues in the CDR3. Germline-derived CDR1 and CDR2 are MGHDK and SYGVNS. In DNA, the CDR3 is TGTGCCAGCAGTGCGACAGGGGTGGCAGATACGCAGTATTTT. This encodes CASSATGVADTQYF. The full variable domain, its missing parts supplied by reference TRBV25-1 and TRBJ2-3, is EADIYQTPRYLVIGTGKKITLECSQTMGHDKMYWYQQDPGMELHLIHYSYGVNSTEKGDLSSESTVSRIRTEHFPLTLESARPSHTSQYLCASSATGVADTQYFGPGTRLTVL.

This clonotype was counted at least ten times. The CDR3 region has the DNA TGTGCCAGCAGCTTAGATCGGGGGACCGCGTACCAAGAGACCCAGTACTTC. Its translation is CASSLDRGTAYQETQYF. The chain joins TRBV11-2 to TRBJ2-5; tentatively, D is TRBD2 (6 bases). Deletions cut 0 bases from V and 0 bases from J, with 14 bases between. Germline V gene data show CDR1 as SGHAT and CDR2 as FQNNGV. This CDR3 region has 17 residues.

This clonotype was found many times. The chain joins TRBV29-1 to TRBJ2-7, with D perhaps being TRBD1 or TRBD2 (5 bases each). The CDR3 is 14 amino acids. V was shortened by 6 bases and J by 4 bases, with 19 bases between the two germline ends. Germline lookup yields CDR1 SQVTM and CDR2 ANQGSEA. Written as DNA, the CDR3 is TGCAGCGTCGGAACCGGGACGACCGGTTACGAGCAGTACTTC. Protein product: CSVGTGTTGYEQYF.

This clonotype was found a few times. The rearrangement uses TRBV6-2 or TRBV6-3 and TRBJ2-1; D tentatively reads TRBD1 or TRBD2 (5 bases each). Looked up from germline, CDR1 is MNHEY and CDR2 is SVGEGT. V was shortened by 0 bases and J by 0 bases, with 15 bases between the two germline ends. This CDR3 has 18 residues. The CDR3 DNA reads TGTGCCAGCAGTTACTCGACTTGGGGGAGATTCTCCTACAATGAGCAGTTCTTC. Protein sequence: CASSYSTWGRFSYNEQFF.

This clonotype appeared many times. The chain recombines TRBV29-1 with TRBJ1-1; tentatively, D is TRBD1 (6 bases). From germline, CDR1 is SQVTM and CDR2 ANQGSEA. Trimming took 8 bases from V and 7 from J, leaving 14 bases between them. The CDR3 totals 11 residues. The DNA of the CDR3 is TGCAGCTCCGGGGGGCAGTATGAAGCTTTCTTT. This codes for CSSGGQYEAFF.

This clonotype was recorded at least ten times. The chain has TRBV20-1 and TRBJ2-1, with 12 bases fitting TRBD2. Trimming removed 4 bases from V and 2 bases from J; junction bases left unmatched: 3. CDR1 DFQATT and CDR2 SNEGSKA come from the germline V gene (reference sequence). The CDR3 is 15 residues long. The CDR3: CSAIPSGRAYNEQFF. CDR3 in DNA: TGCAGTGCTATCCCTAGCGGGAGGGCCTACAATGAGCAGTTCTTC.

This clonotype has a count of ten or more. The V call is TRBV18, the J call TRBJ1-1, with 7 bases fitting TRBD1. Germline V gene sequence: CDR1 KGHSH, CDR2 LQKENI. The CDR3 is 14 residues long. V dropped 6 bases and J dropped 4; count of bases not matched to a gene: 8. The DNA for the CDR3 is TGTGCCAGCTCGCCAGGGGGGTCAGCCACTGAAGCTTTCTTT. Amino acid sequence: CASSPGGSATEAFF. The complete variable domain, with remaining parts taken from reference TRBV18 and TRBJ1-1, reads NAGVMQNPRHLVRRRGQEARLRCSPMKGHSHVYWYRQLPEEGLKFMVYLQKENIIDESGMPKERFSAEFPKEGPSILRIQQVVRGDSAAYFCASSPGGSATEAFFGQGTRLTVV.

In its sample, this clonotype was seen many times. This sequence joins TRBV15 and TRBJ2-2; D call uncertain. Germline CDR1 LNHNV, CDR2 YYDKDF (reference sequence). This CDR3 comprises 17 residues. The V end lost 0 bases, the J end lost 3 bases, and 14 bases lay between the germline ends. CDR3 DNA: TGTGCCACCAGCAGAGAGGGTGGGATCACTGACACCGGGGAGCTGTTTTTT. Residues: CATSREGGITDTGELFF.

The V gene is TRBV7-8, the J gene TRBJ2-3, with D perhaps TRBD2 (5 bases). Trimming stripped 1 base from V and 4 bases from J, with 9 bases between. This CDR3 contains 14 residues. Germline V lookup: CDR1 SGHVS, CDR2 FQNEAQ. The CDR3 loop reads CASSLVRGSDTQYF. The DNA for the CDR3 is TGTGCCAGCAGCTTAGTGAGAGGGTCAGATACGCAGTATTTT.

This clonotype was picked up many times. The chain links TRBV7-2 to TRBJ2-2; D might be TRBD2 (7 bases). This CDR3 comprises 15 residues. The ends were cut back, 4 bases at V and 9 bases at J, with 18 bases in the middle. In germline, CDR1 is SGHTA, CDR2 FQGNSA. The CDR3 DNA is TGTGCCAGCAGCTCTGGGGGCGGGAGTTTAAGGGAGCTGTTTTTT. It yields the protein CASSSGGGSLRELFF.

This clonotype was recorded at least ten times. The chain carries TRBV20-1 and TRBJ2-5, with D perhaps matching TRBD2 (5 bases). The V gene's germline CDR1 is DFQATT and CDR2 SNEGSKA (reference sequence). The CDR3 loop spans 13 amino acids. Trimming removed 4 bases from V and 2 bases from J, with 11 bases in between. The CDR3 nucleotides read TGCAGTGCTAAGCGGCCTACACAAGAGACCCAGTACTTC. Translation: CSAKRPTQETQYF.

This clonotype was seen more than once but under ten times. This sequence joins TRBV6-2 or TRBV6-3 and TRBJ2-7, with a weak D call TRBD2 (5 bases). Per the germline V gene, CDR1 is MNHEY and CDR2 is SVGEGT. V lost 2 bases to trimming and J lost 6 bases, with 17 bases between them. The CDR3 runs to 15 residues. CDR3 in amino acids: CASSYGVRGTREQYF. Written as DNA, the CDR3 is TGTGCCAGCAGTTACGGGGTCCGGGGAACCCGCGAGCAGTACTTC.

There are many counts of this clonotype. This chain joins TRBV27 and TRBJ1-6; D possibly corresponds to TRBD1 (5 bases). Germline V gene data show CDR1 as MNHEY and CDR2 as SMNVEV (reference sequence). The CDR3 loop spans 15 amino acids. Deletions cut 3 bases from V and 4 bases from J, with 10 bases between. CDR3 in DNA: TGTGCCAGCAGTTTCCTCGGGGGGTATAATTCACCCCTCCACTTT. This translates into CASSFLGGYNSPLHF.

This clonotype was seen more than once but under ten times. J is TRBJ1-5 and V is TRBV6-2 or TRBV6-3; D ambiguous. V was pared by 0 bases and J by 7 bases, with 7 bases between. CDR1 and CDR2 from the germline V gene are MNHEY and SVGEGT. CDR3 length: 13 amino acids. DNA of the CDR3: TGTGCCAGCAGTTACTCGTGGTGGCAGCCCCAGCATTTT. Residues: CASSYSWWQPQHF.

Only a few counts were recorded for this clonotype. As DNA, the CDR3 is TGTGCCTGGAGCCTTGGGGGGGAGCTGTTTTTT. This gives the protein CAWSLGGELFF. V gene TRBV30 combines with J gene TRBJ2-2; D is undetermined. Trimming removed 3 bases from V and 8 bases from J, with 7 bases in between. The germline V gene encodes CDR1 GTSNPN and CDR2 SVGIG (reference sequence). This CDR3 spans 11 amino acids.

This clonotype was detected many times. J is TRBJ2-7 and V is TRBV5-6; 8 positions match TRBD2. V was pared by 4 bases and J by 3 bases, with 9 bases of the junction left unmatched. The CDR3 has 15 amino acids. The germline CDR1 and CDR2 sequences are SGHDT and YYEEEE. The CDR3 protein is CASSPSGLGGYEQYF. CDR3 coding DNA: TGTGCCAGCAGCCCCTCGGGACTAGGGGGCTACGAGCAGTACTTC.

At least ten counts were recorded for this clonotype. This chain joins TRBV5-6 and TRBJ2-1; TRBD2 matches 10 bases. The trim removed 0 bases at V and 3 bases at J, leaving 6 bases unmatched. The length of the CDR3 is 17 residues. Germline loops: CDR1 SGHDT, CDR2 YYEEEE. The CDR3 protein is CASSLAGTSGDYNEQFF. CDR3 coding DNA: TGTGCCAGCAGCTTGGCCGGAACTAGCGGGGACTACAATGAGCAGTTCTTC.

This clonotype occurred a few times. The rearrangement joins TRBV11-1 to TRBJ2-1; 10 bases fit TRBD2. The V gene's germline CDR1 is SGHAT and CDR2 FQDESV (reference sequence). Trimming took 4 bases from V and 0 from J; bases not matched to a gene: 9. This CDR3 has 18 amino acids. CDR3 sequence (DNA): TGTGCCAGCAGCTCCCGGCCGGGACTAGCGCTCTCCTACAATGAGCAGTTCTTC. Its protein product is CASSSRPGLALSYNEQFF.

This clonotype was counted many times. The chain links TRBV20-1 to TRBJ2-2; 9 bases align to TRBD2. Per germline, CDR1 DFQATT and CDR2 SNEGSKA (reference sequence). V was pared by 2 bases and J by 6 bases, with 4 bases of the junction left unmatched. The CDR3 spans 14 residues. The CDR3 loop reads CSARPEREAGELFF. The DNA of the CDR3 is TGCAGTGCTAGACCGGAGCGGGAGGCCGGGGAGCTGTTTTTT.

At least ten counts were recorded for this clonotype. The rearrangement links TRBV12-3 or TRBV12-4 to TRBJ1-3; no definite D call. The CDR3 sequence is 14 residues long. With 6 bases removed from V and 4 bases from J, the gap between germline ends came to 13 bases. CDR3 in DNA: TGTGCCAGCAGCAGGTTGGATAGGGGAAACACCATATATTTT. It is translated as CASSRLDRGNTIYF.

There are many counts of this clonotype. V gene TRBV28 combines with J gene TRBJ1-6; no definite D call. V was cut by 6 bases and J by 10 bases, with 16 bases left in between. Germline CDR1 MDHEN, CDR2 SYDVKM. This CDR3 region has 14 residues. The CDR3 DNA reads as TGTGCCAGCAGGCCCCCGGGTTCTGGGTCACCCCTCCACTTT. Protein sequence: CASRPPGSGSPLHF.

This clonotype was observed many times. The chain is built from TRBV29-1 and TRBJ2-7; weak D call: TRBD2 (5 bases). CDR1 is SQVTM, CDR2 ANQGSEA, per germline. V was clipped by 0 bases and J by 1 base, with 13 bases between them. There are 15 residues in the CDR3. In DNA, the CDR3 is TGCAGCGTTGAAGATCGGGCGGGCCCATCCTACGAGCAGTACTTC. It is translated as CSVEDRAGPSYEQYF.

This clonotype was recorded many times. The V and J genes are TRBV4-3 and TRBJ2-3, with 10 nucleotides matching TRBD2. This CDR3 is built from 15 residues. Germline CDR1 reads LGHNA; CDR2 reads YSLEER. V shed 3 bases, J shed 0 bases, and the junction held 0 bases outside the gene matches. The DNA for the CDR3 is TGCGCCAGCAGCCAGACTAGCGGGAGCACAGATACGCAGTATTTT. This sequence encodes CASSQTSGSTDTQYF.

V and J are TRBV7-2 and TRBJ2-4; 9 bases agree with TRBD2. Germline V gene sequence: CDR1 SGHTA, CDR2 FQGNSA. Trimming at V came to 1 base and at J to 6 bases, leaving 7 bases not matched to a gene. CDR3 size: 16 residues. The CDR3 loop reads CASSLGARLAVNIQYF. CDR3 bases: TGTGCCAGCAGCTTAGGGGCACGACTAGCGGTAAACATTCAGTACTTC.

This clonotype was found many times. The V gene is TRBV18, the J gene TRBJ2-1; the match to TRBD2 covers 8 bases. Germline assignment: CDR1 KGHSH and CDR2 LQKENI. This CDR3 is 17 amino acids long. V lost 3 bases and J lost 2; bases outside the gene matches: 9. As DNA, the CDR3 is TGTGCCAGCTCACCCAATCAGGGTAGCGGGACCTACAATGAGCAGTTCTTC. This sequence encodes CASSPNQGSGTYNEQFF.

This clonotype was counted ten times or more. This chain joins TRBV27 and TRBJ2-5, with D possibly matching TRBD2 (6 bases). V was trimmed by 3 bases and J by 4 bases, leaving 18 bases between them. Germline CDR1 MNHEY, CDR2 SMNVEV (reference sequence). This CDR3 region has 16 residues. CDR3 coding DNA: TGTGCCAGCAGTTTTATGTCCGGGGGTGCGCGAGAGACCCAGTACTTC. Encoded protein: CASSFMSGGARETQYF.

As to this clonotype: One end of the junction varies from germline; a read error may be responsible. This chain joins TRBV2 and TRBJ2-1; weak D call: TRBD2 (6 bases). The CDR3 covers 15 residues. The germline V gene encodes CDR1 SNHLY and CDR2 FYNNEI. The CDR3 DNA reads as TGTGCCAGCAGCGAAGGAGCGGGCCCCTACAATGAGCAGTTCTTC. Translated: CASSEGAGPYNEQFF.